The entry below describes one TCR beta chain. The sample's time point: newly diagnosed GD, antithyroid drugs for less than 3 months. Making the TCR library involved RNA that had been extracted from PBMCs. An endocrinology department in Xi'an, China, supplied the patients. This record comes from a study of regulatory T cells in long-lasting Graves disease. Germline assignment: CDR1 DFQATT and CDR2 SNEGSKA (reference sequence). CDR3 size: 14 residues. Losses at the gene ends were 5 bases for V and 3 bases for J; bases not matched to a gene: 10. In building TCR beta libraries, iRepertoire HTBI primers were used together with Arm-PCR of CDR3 regions. In the study's own analysis: About 60 TRBV and approximately 13 TRBJ segments were identified across samples. TCRdb re-called the multiplex PCR reads with MiXCR, one entry per CDR3 protein. TCRdb's processing, not the authors' own work, is the source of the V and J calls. This table holds approximately 440,000 distinct CDR3 sequences, roughly 15% found once.

The data also belong to a second study, concerning T cells in Graves' hyperthyroidism and ophthalmopathy. That source reports: Stable disease denoted Graves' hyperthyroidism without ophthalmopathy progression within 18 months. Blood samples included most of the expanded thyroid clonotypes exceeding 0.001.

The sample in question was peripheral blood mononuclear cells (PBMCs), obtained at new diagnosis, from a patient treated with antithyroid drugs. The V call is TRBV20-1, the J call TRBJ2-7; TRBD2 matches at 7 bases. This TCR came from a man aged 40-55 years with Graves disease. The CDR3 protein is CSAYPLTSVYEQYF. The CDR3 coding sequence is TGCAGTGCTTACCCTTTAACTAGCGTCTACGAGCAGTACTTC.